One TCR beta chain is described in this entry. Germline V gives CDR1 SGDLS, CDR2 YYNGEE. This CDR3 comprises 14 residues. With 3 bases clipped from V and 3 bases from J, the junction kept 2 bases outside the gene matches. This sample is drawn from a study of OX40 agonist ivuxolimab in advanced cancers. Clones were sequenced by immunoSEQ multiplex PCR, and TCRdb holds only the in-frame ones, with some missing. The sample consists of about 80,000 clones, around 90% of them appearing once. Sequencing used CD4+ or CD8+ T cells sorted from blood, obtained in a trial of the OX40 agonist ivuxolimab. The sequence was collected from an adult with an advanced solid tumor such as melanoma, head and neck, liver or kidney cancer. The genes are TRBV9 and TRBJ1-4; 7 positions agree with TRBD1. The CDR3 nucleotides read TGTGCCAGCAGCGCCGGGACAGCTAATGAAAAACTGTTTTTT. Translated, it gives CASSAGTANEKLFF.